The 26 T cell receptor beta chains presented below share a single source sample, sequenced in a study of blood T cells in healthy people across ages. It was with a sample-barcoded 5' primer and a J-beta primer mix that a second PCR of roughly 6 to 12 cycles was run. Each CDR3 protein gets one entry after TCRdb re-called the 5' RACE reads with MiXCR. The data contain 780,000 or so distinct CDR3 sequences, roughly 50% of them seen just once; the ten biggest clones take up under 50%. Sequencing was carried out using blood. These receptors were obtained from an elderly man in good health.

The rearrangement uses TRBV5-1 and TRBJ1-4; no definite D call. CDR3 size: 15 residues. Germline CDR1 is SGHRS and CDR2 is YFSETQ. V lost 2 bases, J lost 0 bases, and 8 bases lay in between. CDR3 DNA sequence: TGCGCCAGCAGCTTAACAGAAACAACTAATGAAAAACTGTTTTTT. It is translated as CASSLTETTNEKLFF.

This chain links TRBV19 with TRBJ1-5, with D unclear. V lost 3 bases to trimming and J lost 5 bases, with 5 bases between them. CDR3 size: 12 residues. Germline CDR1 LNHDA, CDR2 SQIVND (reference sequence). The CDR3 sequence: CASSMGYQPQHF. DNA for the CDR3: TGTGCCAGTAGTATGGGGTATCAGCCCCAGCATTTT.

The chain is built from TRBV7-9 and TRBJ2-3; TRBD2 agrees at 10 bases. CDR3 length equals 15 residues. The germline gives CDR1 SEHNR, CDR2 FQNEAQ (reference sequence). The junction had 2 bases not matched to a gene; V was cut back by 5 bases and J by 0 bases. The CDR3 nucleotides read TGTGCCAGCAGCACGACTAGCGGGAGCACAGATACGCAGTATTTT. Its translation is CASSTTSGSTDTQYF.

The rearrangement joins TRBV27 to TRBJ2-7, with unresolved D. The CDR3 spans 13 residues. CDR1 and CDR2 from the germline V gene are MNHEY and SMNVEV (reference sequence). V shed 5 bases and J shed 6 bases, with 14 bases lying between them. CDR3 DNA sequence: TGTGCCAGCAGTCCCACGATTGGCGGCGAGCAGTACTTC. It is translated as CASSPTIGGEQYF.

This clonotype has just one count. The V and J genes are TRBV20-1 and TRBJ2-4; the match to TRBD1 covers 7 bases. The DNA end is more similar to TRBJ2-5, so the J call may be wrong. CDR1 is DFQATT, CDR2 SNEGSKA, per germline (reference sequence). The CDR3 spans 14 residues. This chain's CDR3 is CSAFSQGVGETQYF. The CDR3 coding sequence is TGCAGTGCTTTCTCCCAGGGGGTCGGCGAGACCCAGTACTTC.

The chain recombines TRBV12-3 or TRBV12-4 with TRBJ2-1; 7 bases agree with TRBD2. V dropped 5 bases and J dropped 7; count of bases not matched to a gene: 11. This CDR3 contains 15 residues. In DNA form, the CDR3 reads TGTGCCAGCAGTCCTGCGGGAGTTGGATCGAATGAGCAGTTCTTC. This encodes CASSPAGVGSNEQFF.

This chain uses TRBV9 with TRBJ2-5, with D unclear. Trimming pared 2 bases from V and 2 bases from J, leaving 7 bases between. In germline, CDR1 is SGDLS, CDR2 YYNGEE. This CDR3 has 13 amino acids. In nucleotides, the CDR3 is TGTGCCAGCAGCGTGGCCCCTCAAGAGACCCAGTACTTC. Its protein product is CASSVAPQETQYF.

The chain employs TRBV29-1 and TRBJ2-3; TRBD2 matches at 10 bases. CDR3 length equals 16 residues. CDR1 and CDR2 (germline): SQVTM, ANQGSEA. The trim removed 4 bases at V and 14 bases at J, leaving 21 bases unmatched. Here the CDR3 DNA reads TGCAGCGTTGTGGTAGCGGGAGGCCTGCGTGACAGATACGCGTATTTT. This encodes CSVVVAGGLRDRYAYF.

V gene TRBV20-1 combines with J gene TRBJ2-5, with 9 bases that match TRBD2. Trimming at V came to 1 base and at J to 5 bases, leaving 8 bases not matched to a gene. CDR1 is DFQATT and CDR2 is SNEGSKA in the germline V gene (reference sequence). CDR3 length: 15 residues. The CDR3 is CSARGVSSGTETQYF. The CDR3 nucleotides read TGCAGTGCTAGAGGAGTTTCTAGCGGGACGGAGACCCAGTACTTC.

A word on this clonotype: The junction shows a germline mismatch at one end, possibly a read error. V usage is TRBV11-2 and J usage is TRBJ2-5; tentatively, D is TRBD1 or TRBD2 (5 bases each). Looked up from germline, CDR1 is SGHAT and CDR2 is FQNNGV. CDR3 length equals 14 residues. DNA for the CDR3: TGTGCCAGCAGCCCCACATGGGACCATGAGACCCAGTACTTC. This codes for CASSPTWDHETQYF.

DNA of the CDR3: TGCAGTGCCGGACTAGCGGGAGAGAATGAGCAGTACTTC. Protein product: CSAGLAGENEQYF. The chain employs TRBV20-1 and TRBJ2-7; 13 bases map to TRBD2. Trimming removed 6 bases from V and 7 bases from J; junction bases left unmatched: 6. The CDR3 loop spans 13 amino acids. The germline V gene encodes CDR1 DFQATT and CDR2 SNEGSKA (reference sequence).

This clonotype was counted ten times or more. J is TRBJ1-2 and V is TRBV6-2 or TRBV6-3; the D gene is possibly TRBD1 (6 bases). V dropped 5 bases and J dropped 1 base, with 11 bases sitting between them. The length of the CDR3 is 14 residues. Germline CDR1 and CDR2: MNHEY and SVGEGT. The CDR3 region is CASSIGTNNYGYTF. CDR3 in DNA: TGTGCCAGCAGTATCGGGACAAATAACTATGGCTACACCTTC.

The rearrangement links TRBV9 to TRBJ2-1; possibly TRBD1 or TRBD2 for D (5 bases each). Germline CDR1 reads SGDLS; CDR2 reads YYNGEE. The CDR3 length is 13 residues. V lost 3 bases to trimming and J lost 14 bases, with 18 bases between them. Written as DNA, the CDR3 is TGTGCCAGCAGCGCTGGGACCGGGTCCGTGGAGTTCTTC. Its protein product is CASSAGTGSVEFF.

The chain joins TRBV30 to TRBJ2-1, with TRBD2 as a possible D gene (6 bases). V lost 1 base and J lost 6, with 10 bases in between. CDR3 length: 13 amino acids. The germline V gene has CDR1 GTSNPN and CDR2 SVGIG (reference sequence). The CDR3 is CAWSAPGGNEQFF. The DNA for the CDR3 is TGTGCCTGGAGTGCCCCCGGGGGCAATGAGCAGTTCTTC.

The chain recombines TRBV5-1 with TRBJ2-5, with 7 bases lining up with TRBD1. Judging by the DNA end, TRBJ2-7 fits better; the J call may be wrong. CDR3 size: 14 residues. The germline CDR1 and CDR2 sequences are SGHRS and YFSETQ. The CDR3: CASSLVQGNYEQYF. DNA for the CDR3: TGCGCCAGCAGCTTGGTACAGGGGAACTACGAGCAGTACTTC.

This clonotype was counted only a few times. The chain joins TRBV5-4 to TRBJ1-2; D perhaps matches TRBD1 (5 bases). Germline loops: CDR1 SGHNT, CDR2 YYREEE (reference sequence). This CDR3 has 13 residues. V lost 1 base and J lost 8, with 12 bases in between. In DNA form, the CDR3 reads TGTGCCAGCAGCTTGCAGGGAGTGGAGGGCTACACCTTC. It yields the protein CASSLQGVEGYTF. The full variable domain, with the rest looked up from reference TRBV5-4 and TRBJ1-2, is ETGVTQSPTHLIKTRGQQVTLRCSSQSGHNTVSWYQQALGQGPQFIFQYYREEENGRGNFPPRFSGLQFPNYSSELNVNALELDDSALYLCASSLQGVEGYTFGSGTRLTVV.

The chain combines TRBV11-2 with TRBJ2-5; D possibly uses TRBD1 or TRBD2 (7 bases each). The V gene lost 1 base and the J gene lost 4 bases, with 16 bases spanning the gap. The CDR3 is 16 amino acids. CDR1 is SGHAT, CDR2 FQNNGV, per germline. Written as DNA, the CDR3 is TGTGCCAGCAGCTTAGGGCCGGCCAGGGGGGGAGAGACCCAGTACTTC. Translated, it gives CASSLGPARGGETQYF.

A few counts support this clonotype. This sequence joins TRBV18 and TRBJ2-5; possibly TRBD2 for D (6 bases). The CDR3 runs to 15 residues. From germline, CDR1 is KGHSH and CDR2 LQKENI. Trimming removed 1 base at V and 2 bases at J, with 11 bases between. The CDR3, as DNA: TGTGCCAGCTCACCACTTGGGGGAGGACAAGAGACCCAGTACTTC. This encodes CASSPLGGGQETQYF. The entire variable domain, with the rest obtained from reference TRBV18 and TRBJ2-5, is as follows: NAGVMQNPRHLVRRRGQEARLRCSPMKGHSHVYWYRQLPEEGLKFMVYLQKENIIDESGMPKERFSAEFPKEGPSILRIQQVVRGDSAAYFCASSPLGGGQETQYFGPGTRLLVL.

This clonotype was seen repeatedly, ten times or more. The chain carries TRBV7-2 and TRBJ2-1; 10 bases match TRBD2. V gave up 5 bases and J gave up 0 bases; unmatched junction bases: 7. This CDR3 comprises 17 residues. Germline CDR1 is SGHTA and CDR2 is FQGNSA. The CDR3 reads CASSTFWTSGSYNEQFF. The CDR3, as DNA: TGTGCCAGCAGCACCTTCTGGACTAGCGGCTCCTACAATGAGCAGTTCTTC.

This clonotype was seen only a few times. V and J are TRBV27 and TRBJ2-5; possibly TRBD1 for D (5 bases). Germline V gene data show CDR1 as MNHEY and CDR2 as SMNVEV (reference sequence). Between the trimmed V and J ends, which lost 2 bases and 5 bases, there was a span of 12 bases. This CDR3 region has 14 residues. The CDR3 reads CASSLSLPGETQYF. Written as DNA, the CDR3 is TGTGCCAGCAGTTTAAGTCTCCCAGGGGAGACCCAGTACTTC.

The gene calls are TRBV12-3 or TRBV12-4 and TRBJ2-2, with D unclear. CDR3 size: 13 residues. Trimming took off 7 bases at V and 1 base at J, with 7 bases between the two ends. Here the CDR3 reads CASMWGNTGELFF. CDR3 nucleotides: TGTGCCAGCATGTGGGGGAACACCGGGGAGCTGTTTTTT.

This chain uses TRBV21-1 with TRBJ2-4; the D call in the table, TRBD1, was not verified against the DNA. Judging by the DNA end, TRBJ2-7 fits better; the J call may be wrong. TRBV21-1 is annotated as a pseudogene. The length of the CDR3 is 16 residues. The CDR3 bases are TGTGCCAGCAGCAAACCCCTCGGGACAGGGGGCTACGAGCAGTACTTC. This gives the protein CASSKPLGTGGYEQYF.

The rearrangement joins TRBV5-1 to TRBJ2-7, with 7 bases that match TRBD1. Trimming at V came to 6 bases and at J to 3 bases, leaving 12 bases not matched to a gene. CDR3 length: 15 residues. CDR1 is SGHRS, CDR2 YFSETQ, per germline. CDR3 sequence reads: CASTSLQGPVYEQYF. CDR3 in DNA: TGCGCCAGCACCTCGTTACAGGGGCCGGTCTACGAGCAGTACTTC.

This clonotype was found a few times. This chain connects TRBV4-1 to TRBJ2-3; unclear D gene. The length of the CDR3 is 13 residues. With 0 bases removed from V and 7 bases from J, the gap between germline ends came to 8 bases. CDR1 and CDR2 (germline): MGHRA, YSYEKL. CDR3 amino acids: CASSQEARHTQYF. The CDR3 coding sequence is TGCGCCAGCAGCCAAGAGGCAAGACATACGCAGTATTTT.

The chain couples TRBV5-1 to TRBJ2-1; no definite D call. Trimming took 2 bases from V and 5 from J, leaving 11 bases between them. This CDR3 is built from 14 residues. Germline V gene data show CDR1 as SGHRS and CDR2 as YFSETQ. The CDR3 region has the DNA TGCGCCAGCAGCTTCCAATTCGAGGACAATGAGCAGTTCTTC. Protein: CASSFQFEDNEQFF.

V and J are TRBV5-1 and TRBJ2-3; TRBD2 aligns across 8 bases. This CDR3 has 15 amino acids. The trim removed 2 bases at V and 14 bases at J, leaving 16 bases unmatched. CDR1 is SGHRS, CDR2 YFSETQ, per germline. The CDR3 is CASSLLAERGRYAYF. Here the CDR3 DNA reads TGCGCCAGCAGCTTACTAGCGGAGAGGGGGAGATACGCGTATTTT.